One and the same sample provided the 28 T cell receptor beta chains below, sequenced in a study of monozygotic twins with inflammatory bowel disease. TCRdb reworked the 5' RACE reads into one entry per CDR3 protein, no DNA. The sample has 350,000 to 550,000 distinct CDR3 sequences. Sequenced sample: blood. The receptors stem from a human donor with ulcerative colitis or Crohn's disease, or a healthy co-twin of an affected twin (not recorded which).

The chain links TRBV5-1 to TRBJ2-7; TCRdb reports TRBD1, a call that lacks DNA to check it against. There are 13 residues in the CDR3. Germline-derived CDR1 and CDR2 are SGHRS and YFSETQ. Here the CDR3 reads CASSLSFQGEQYF.

The chain uses TRBV11-2 and TRBJ2-1; TCRdb's assignment of TRBD1 cannot be checked, as there is no DNA. The CDR3 runs 15 residues. The germline CDR1 and CDR2 sequences are SGHAT and FQNNGV. CDR3: CASSSTGTGGDEQFF.

The rearrangement uses TRBV2 and TRBJ2-1; lacking DNA, the TRBD2 call made by TCRdb goes unchecked. The CDR3 consists of 14 residues. The germline V gene has CDR1 SNHLY and CDR2 FYNNEI. The CDR3 reads CASSDLADDNEQFF.

The genes are TRBV20-1 and TRBJ2-3; TCRdb selects TRBD2, and the lack of DNA leaves this call unchecked. CDR1 is DFQATT, CDR2 SNEGSKA, per germline (reference sequence). The CDR3 runs 17 residues. The CDR3 is CSARRGSGSYGTDTQYF.

The V call is TRBV7-3, the J call TRBJ2-3; TCRdb reports TRBD1, a call that lacks DNA to check it against. The CDR3 is 13 amino acids. Germline CDR1 reads SGHTA; CDR2 reads FQGTGA. CDR3 residues: CASSPSGGDTQYF. The full variable domain, its missing parts supplied by reference TRBV7-3 and TRBJ2-3, is GAGVSQTPSNKVTEKGKYVELRCDPISGHTALYWYRQSLGQGPEFLIYFQGTGAADDSGLPNDRFFAVRPEGSVSTLKIQRTERGDSAVYLCASSPSGGDTQYFGPGTRLTVL.

The chain recombines TRBV5-6 with TRBJ2-7; as DNA is missing, the TRBD1 call by TCRdb cannot be tested. CDR1 and CDR2 from the germline V gene are SGHDT and YYEEEE. The CDR3 has 14 amino acids. The CDR3 is CASSSLMGVREQYF.

The chain links TRBV3-1 to TRBJ2-1. The CDR3 has 15 amino acids. CDR1 and CDR2 from the germline V gene are LGHDT and YNNKEL (reference sequence). CDR3 amino acids: CASSQNSNSYNEQFF.

The chain couples TRBV28 to TRBJ2-2. Germline loops: CDR1 MDHEN, CDR2 SYDVKM. This CDR3 comprises 12 residues. CDR3 residues: CASSLVEGELFF. The full variable domain, with the rest looked up from reference TRBV28 and TRBJ2-2, is DVKVTQSSRYLVKRTGEKVFLECVQDMDHENMFWYRQDPGLGLRLIYFSYDVKMKEKGDIPEGYSVSREKKERFSLILESASTNQTSMYLCASSLVEGELFFGEGSRLTVL.

The rearrangement links TRBV7-9 to TRBJ2-7; TCRdb picks TRBD1, but there is no DNA to check that call. This CDR3 is built from 13 residues. Per germline, CDR1 SEHNR and CDR2 FQNEAQ (reference sequence). CDR3 in amino acids: CASSPRDGYEQYF.

This CDR3 reads CASSLALAKNMQYF. The chain has TRBV7-2 and TRBJ2-4. This CDR3 region has 14 residues. Germline values: CDR1 SGHTA, CDR2 FQGNSA.

This rearrangement joins TRBV7-2 to TRBJ1-2; there is no DNA to check the TCRdb D call of TRBD1. The CDR3 extends over 15 amino acids. Germline V gene lookup returns CDR1 SGHTA and CDR2 FQGNSA. The CDR3 is CASSGRQGANYGYTF.

The chain is built from TRBV12-3 or TRBV12-4 and TRBJ1-5; checking the TCRdb D call of TRBD1 is not possible without DNA. The CDR3 has 16 amino acids. The CDR3 sequence: CASSLAGQGANQPQHF.

The chain is built from TRBV11-2 and TRBJ2-7; the D call from TCRdb, TRBD2, cannot be confirmed without DNA. CDR3 size: 15 residues. Germline V lookup: CDR1 SGHAT, CDR2 FQNNGV. The CDR3 is CASSLDFSGRDEQYF.

This chain uses TRBV2 with TRBJ1-5; the D call from TCRdb, TRBD1, cannot be confirmed without DNA. Germline CDR1 reads SNHLY; CDR2 reads FYNNEI. This CDR3 spans 14 amino acids. The CDR3 is CASSALQGEQPQHF. The variable domain in full, completed from reference TRBV2 and TRBJ1-5, reads EPEVTQTPSHQVTQMGQEVILRCVPISNHLYFYWYRQILGQKVEFLVSFYNNEISEKSEIFDDQFSVERPDGSNFTLKIRSTKLEDSAMYFCASSALQGEQPQHFGDGTRLSIL.

This chain joins TRBV12-3 or TRBV12-4 and TRBJ2-2; without DNA, the TCRdb call of TRBD1 cannot be checked. The CDR3 totals 15 residues. This chain's CDR3 is CASSIPGQGFGELFF.

The chain combines TRBV24-1 with TRBJ2-3; TCRdb picks TRBD1, but there is no DNA to check that call. Germline CDR1 KGHDR, CDR2 SFDVKD. The CDR3 consists of 16 residues. This CDR3 is CATSDRDLNGTDTQYF.

The V call is TRBV25-1, the J call TRBJ1-5. The CDR3 loop spans 13 amino acids. The germline CDR1 and CDR2 sequences are MGHDK and SYGVNS. The chain's CDR3 is CASSERGGQPQHF.

The rearrangement joins TRBV20-1 to TRBJ2-7; there is no DNA to check the TCRdb D call of TRBD1. Germline loops: CDR1 DFQATT, CDR2 SNEGSKA (reference sequence). The CDR3 runs to 11 residues. CDR3 loop: CSAYRDYEQYF.

This chain joins TRBV28 and TRBJ2-1; with no DNA, the TCRdb D assignment of TRBD2 cannot be verified. From germline, CDR1 is MDHEN and CDR2 SYDVKM. This CDR3 has 11 residues. The CDR3: CASSRGLEQFF. The whole variable domain, filled in from reference TRBV28 and TRBJ2-1, reads DVKVTQSSRYLVKRTGEKVFLECVQDMDHENMFWYRQDPGLGLRLIYFSYDVKMKEKGDIPEGYSVSREKKERFSLILESASTNQTSMYLCASSRGLEQFFGPGTRLTVL.

V gene TRBV5-1 combines with J gene TRBJ2-7; TCRdb's assignment of TRBD1 cannot be checked, as there is no DNA. The CDR3 extends over 15 amino acids. Germline V gives CDR1 SGHRS, CDR2 YFSETQ. The CDR3 reads CASSLAGGQTYEQYF.

V is TRBV20-1 and J is TRBJ2-2; the D gene TCRdb calls, TRBD1, cannot be checked with no DNA. CDR1 DFQATT and CDR2 SNEGSKA come from the germline V gene (reference sequence). The CDR3 contains 14 residues. The CDR3 sequence: CSAWTGPNTGELFF.

The V call is TRBV7-8, the J call TRBJ2-1; checking the TCRdb D call of TRBD2 is not possible without DNA. The CDR3 contains 14 residues. Per the germline V gene, CDR1 is SGHVS and CDR2 is FQNEAQ. The CDR3 is CASSFGSGVNEQFF.

The V call is TRBV10-3, the J call TRBJ2-1; TCRdb's assignment of TRBD2 cannot be checked, as there is no DNA. Germline V CDR1 and CDR2: ENHRY, SYGVKD. The CDR3 is 17 residues long. CDR3 region: CAISDMEGFPDYNEQFF.

V usage is TRBV5-4 and J usage is TRBJ2-7; the D call from TCRdb, TRBD1, cannot be confirmed without DNA. The germline V gene encodes CDR1 SGHNT and CDR2 YYREEE (reference sequence). This CDR3 has 15 residues. The CDR3 here is CASSGGQAFSLEQYF.

The chain carries TRBV20-1 and TRBJ2-1; TCRdb outputs TRBD1, but without DNA this stays unchecked. CDR1 and CDR2 (germline): DFQATT, SNEGSKA (reference sequence). The CDR3 has 16 amino acids. The CDR3 reads CSASRQGALAYNEQFF.

The chain links TRBV29-1 to TRBJ2-3. Germline-derived CDR1 and CDR2 are SQVTM and ANQGSEA. This CDR3 is built from 12 residues. The chain's CDR3 is CSVEDTPDTQYF.

CDR3 sequence: CASSARPGLERSNEQFF. The genes are TRBV7-2 and TRBJ2-1; the TCRdb D gene call, TRBD2, has no DNA to confirm it. The CDR3 has 17 residues. Germline lookup yields CDR1 SGHTA and CDR2 FQGNSA.

This rearrangement joins TRBV7-2 to TRBJ1-1. The germline V gene encodes CDR1 SGHTA and CDR2 FQGNSA. The CDR3 has 14 residues. CDR3 sequence reads: CASSYYTLNTEAFF.